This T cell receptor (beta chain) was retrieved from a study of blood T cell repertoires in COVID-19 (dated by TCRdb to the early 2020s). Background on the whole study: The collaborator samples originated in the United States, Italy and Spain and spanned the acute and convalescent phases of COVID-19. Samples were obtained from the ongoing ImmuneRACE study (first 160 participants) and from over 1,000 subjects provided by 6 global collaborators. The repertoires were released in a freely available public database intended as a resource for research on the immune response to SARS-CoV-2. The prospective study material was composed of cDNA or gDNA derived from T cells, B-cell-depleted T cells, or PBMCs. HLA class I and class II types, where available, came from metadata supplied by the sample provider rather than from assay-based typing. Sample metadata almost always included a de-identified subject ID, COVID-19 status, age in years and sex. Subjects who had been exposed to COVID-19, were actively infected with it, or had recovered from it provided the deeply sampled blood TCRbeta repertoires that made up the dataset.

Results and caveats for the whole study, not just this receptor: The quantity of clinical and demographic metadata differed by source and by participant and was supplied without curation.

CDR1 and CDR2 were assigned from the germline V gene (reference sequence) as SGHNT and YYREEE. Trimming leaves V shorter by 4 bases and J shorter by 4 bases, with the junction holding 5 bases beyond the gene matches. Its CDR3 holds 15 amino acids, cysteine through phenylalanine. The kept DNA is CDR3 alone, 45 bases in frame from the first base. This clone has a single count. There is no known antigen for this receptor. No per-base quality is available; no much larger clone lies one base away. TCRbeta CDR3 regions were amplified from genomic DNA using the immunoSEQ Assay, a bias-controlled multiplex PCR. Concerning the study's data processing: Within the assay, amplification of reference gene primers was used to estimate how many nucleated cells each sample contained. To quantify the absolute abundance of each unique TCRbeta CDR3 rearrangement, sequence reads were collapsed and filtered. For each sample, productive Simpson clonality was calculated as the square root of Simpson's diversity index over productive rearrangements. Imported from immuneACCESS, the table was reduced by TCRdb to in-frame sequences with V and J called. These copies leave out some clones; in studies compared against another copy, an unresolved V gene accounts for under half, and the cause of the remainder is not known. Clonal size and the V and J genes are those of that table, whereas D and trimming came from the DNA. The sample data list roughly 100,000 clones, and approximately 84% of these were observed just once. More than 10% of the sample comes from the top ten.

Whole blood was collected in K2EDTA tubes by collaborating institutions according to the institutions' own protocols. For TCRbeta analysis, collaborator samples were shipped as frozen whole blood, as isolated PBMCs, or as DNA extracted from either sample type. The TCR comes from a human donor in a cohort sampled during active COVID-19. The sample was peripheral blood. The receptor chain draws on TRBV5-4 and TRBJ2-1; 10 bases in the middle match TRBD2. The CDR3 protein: CASSPLAGAYNEQFF. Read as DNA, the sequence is TGTGCCAGCAGCCCCCTAGCGGGGGCTTACAATGAGCAGTTCTTC.